What follows describes a single T cell receptor beta chain. What it recognizes is unknown. This sample is drawn from a study of cytomegalovirus exposure and HLA in healthy donors. The study's findings and limits: Reportedly, fewer N-insertions than the roughly 600-donor mean appeared in an Asian-associated ancestry cluster in a later analysis. In a later analysis, common viral pathogens appeared linked to several of the most significant clusters. Earlier analysis found most TCR beta V segments productive about 87% or about 30% of the time. The study listed 150 to 200 cytomegalovirus-associated TCR beta chains.

PCR employed 60 Vbeta and 13 Jbeta primers. Here immunoSEQ multiplex PCR was the method, and the copy in TCRdb shows in-frame clones only, minus some. The data show around 49,000 clones, around three quarters seen once. There are 16 residues in the CDR3. Germline V lookup: CDR1 LGHNA, CDR2 YNFKEQ. Trimming shortened V by 0 bases and J by 6 bases, and 14 bases separated the two germline ends. This TCR was sampled from a man aged 30 to 39 in good health and CMV-seropositive. V is TRBV4-2 and J is TRBJ2-2; perhaps TRBD1 as D (5 bases). The source material was PBMCs. The CDR3, as DNA: TGTGCCAGCAGCCAAGATAAGGGGAAGGGGCCCGGGGAGCTGTTTTTT. Translation gives CASSQDKGKGPGELFF.